This is a list of T cell receptor beta chains from one sample in a study of vaccination and CD4 T cells after COVID-19. Their recognized antigens are unknown. TCRdb reprocessed the PCR reads with MiXCR, giving one entry per CDR3 protein. This sample has 21,000 or so distinct CDR3 sequences; about 45% occur once, and the top ten carry around an eighth. The material sequenced was CD4+ T cells from blood, cultured in vitro. These receptor sequences come from a human donor who had recovered from COVID-19. Each CDR3 is given with its conserved first and last residue. A D gene is named only where the DNA matches it firmly. For some rows the clone size is stated as once, few or many, or as a class when expanded; others skip it.

V: TRBV20-1
D: NA
size: NA
CDR3: CSAIQRVNEKLFF

V: TRBV6-1
D: NA
size: NA
CDR3: CASSPQVNTEAFF

V: TRBV28
D: NA
size: NA
CDR3: CASSYRGGPYNEQFF

V: TRBV20-1
D: NA
size: NA
CDR3: CSALLRTASNEKLFF

V: TRBV27
D: TRBD2
size: NA
CDR3: CASTRRGGYNEQFF

V: TRBV7-8
D: TRBD1
size: NA
CDR3: CASSLWDRGDYSNQPQHF

V: TRBV5-1
D: TRBD1
size: NA
CDR3: CASSTGTEETQYF

V: TRBV12-3/TRBV12-4
D: TRBD2
size: NA
CDR3: CASSFRYIAGGSDTQYF

V: TRBV12-3/TRBV12-4
D: NA
size: NA
CDR3: CASSSTSSYNEQFF

V: TRBV6-1
D: NA
size: few
CDR3: CASSESGPGNTIYF

V: TRBV5-1
D: NA
size: NA
CDR3: CASSLRHMNTEAFF

V: TRBV9
D: NA
size: NA
CDR3: CASSRAIAFTDTQYF

V: TRBV6-5
D: NA
size: NA
CDR3: CASSYDHTGPGYEQYF

V: TRBV6-5
D: NA
size: NA
CDR3: CASSYSGGSYNEQFF

V: TRBV7-9
D: NA
size: few
CDR3: CASSSPPSGASSVPDTQYF

V: TRBV27
D: TRBD1
size: NA
CDR3: CASSFRGGQGLLKYYGYTF

V: TRBV7-9
D: NA
size: NA
CDR3: CASSSPGRTDTQYF

V: TRBV27
D: NA
size: few
CDR3: CASSLLGQSSRNTEAFF

V: TRBV7-2
D: NA
size: once
CDR3: CASSLGGSPLYNEQFF

V: TRBV7-2
D: NA
size: NA
CDR3: CASSLSVNIQYF

V: TRBV10-3
D: NA
size: few
CDR3: CAISDSGKSYEQYF

V: TRBV7-9
D: NA
size: NA
CDR3: CASSAYLPSWNEQYF

V: TRBV7-3
D: NA
size: NA
CDR3: CASSAHGRGLQTLAKNIQYF

V: TRBV28
D: NA
size: NA
CDR3: CASRQRGAAGDTDTQYF

V: TRBV6-5
D: NA
size: NA
CDR3: CASSYERDQPQHF

V: TRBV28
D: NA
size: once
CDR3: CASSLSRPGANVLTF

V: TRBV28
D: NA
size: few
CDR3: CASSFPRTAGGANVLTF

V: TRBV18
D: TRBD1
size: once
CDR3: CASSPATGANNEQFF

V: TRBV28
D: TRBD1
size: few
CDR3: CASRWGGTGGYGYTF

V: TRBV2
D: NA
size: NA
CDR3: CASSIQGRYGYTF

V: TRBV20-1
D: TRBD1
size: few
CDR3: CSARARQGAYSNQPQHF

V: TRBV7-2
D: TRBD1
size: NA
CDR3: CASSPLDRDYEQYF

V: TRBV28
D: NA
size: NA
CDR3: CASSLGGSASYNEQFF

V: TRBV7-9
D: NA
size: NA
CDR3: CASSLDTATNTGELFF

V: TRBV11-3
D: NA
size: NA
CDR3: CASSYPRAGMNTEAFF

V: TRBV11-2
D: NA
size: NA
CDR3: CASSPVGQSSYEQYF

V: TRBV6-1
D: TRBD1
size: NA
CDR3: CAILVSGTGRMNTEAFF

V: TRBV20-1
D: NA
size: NA
CDR3: CSVRGGHEQFF

V: TRBV11-3
D: TRBD1
size: NA
CDR3: CASSPGQGTTGELFF

V: TRBV28
D: NA
size: NA
CDR3: CASSTPRIGNQPQHF

V: TRBV11-2
D: TRBD2
size: NA
CDR3: CASSSLAGPSYEQYF